Sequencing of this T cell receptor (beta chain) was carried out in a study of shared clonotypes between healthy human individuals. Study details: The people who gave samples were a couple of women and a few men aged 18 to 49.

This clone was found a few times. Per the study methods: Junction-only sequences without quality scores came from ImmunoSEQ, so filtering differed. Profiled with immunoSEQ multiplex PCR; TCRdb holds only in-frame clones, not every one. The D gene and trimming were derived from the DNA, and the V and J assignments and clone size from that table. The data hold 850,000 to 1,200,000 clones, with roughly 70% observed a single time. This TCR came from a man between 18 and 29 years old in good health. Sequences were obtained from memory CD4+ T cells sorted from blood. The sample's subset: CD45RA-negative fraction.

CDR3 residues: CASSVLDRDEAEAFF. In DNA form, the CDR3 reads TGTGCCAGCAGCGTCCTCGACAGGGACGAAGCTGAAGCTTTCTTT. The chain links TRBV28 to TRBJ1-1, with 7 positions matching TRBD1. This CDR3 contains 15 residues. After removal of 6 bases from V and 6 bases from J, the junction contained 13 bases not matched to a gene. Germline loops: CDR1 MDHEN, CDR2 SYDVKM.